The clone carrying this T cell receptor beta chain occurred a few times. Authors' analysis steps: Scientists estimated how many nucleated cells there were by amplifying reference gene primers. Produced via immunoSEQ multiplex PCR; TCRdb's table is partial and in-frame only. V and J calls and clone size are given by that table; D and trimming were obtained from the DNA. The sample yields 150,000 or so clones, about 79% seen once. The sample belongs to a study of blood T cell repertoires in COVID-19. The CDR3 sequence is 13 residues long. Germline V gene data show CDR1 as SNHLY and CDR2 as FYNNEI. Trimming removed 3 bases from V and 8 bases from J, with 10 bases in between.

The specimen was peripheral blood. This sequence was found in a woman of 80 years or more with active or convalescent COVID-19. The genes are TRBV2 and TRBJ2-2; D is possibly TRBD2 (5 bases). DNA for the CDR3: TGTGCCAGCAGTGAGGACTTACGGGGGGAGCTGTTTTTT. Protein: CASSEDLRGELFF.